This section outlines one T cell receptor (beta chain) sequence together with its context. The sample originates from a study of lymphopenia after photon versus proton radiotherapy. Germline values: CDR1 SGHAT, CDR2 FQNNGV. With 1 base clipped from V and 4 bases from J, the junction kept 3 bases outside the gene matches. The CDR3 is 14 amino acids. Some clones are missing from TCRdb's copy, which holds only in-frame ones; the method was immunoSEQ multiplex PCR. The sample lists approximately 4,000 clones, about 71% occurring once. This material consisted of peripheral blood, taken from a patient treated with proton-based radiotherapy. The J gene is TRBJ2-7, the V gene TRBV11-2, with 8 nucleotides matching TRBD2. The TCR sequence derives from an elderly man with esophageal cancer. In DNA, the CDR3 is TGTGCCAGCAGCTTAGCCAGCGGGAGTTACGAGCAGTACTTC. Protein: CASSLASGSYEQYF.